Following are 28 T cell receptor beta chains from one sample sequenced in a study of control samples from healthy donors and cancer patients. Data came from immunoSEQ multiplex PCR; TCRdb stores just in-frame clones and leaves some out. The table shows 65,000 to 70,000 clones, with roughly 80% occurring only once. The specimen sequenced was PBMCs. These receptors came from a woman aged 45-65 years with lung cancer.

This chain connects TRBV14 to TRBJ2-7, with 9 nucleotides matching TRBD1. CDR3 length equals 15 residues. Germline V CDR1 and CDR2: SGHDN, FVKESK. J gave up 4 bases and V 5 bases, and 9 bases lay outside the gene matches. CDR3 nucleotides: TGTGCCAGCAGCGCCGGGACAGGGCAACAATACGAGCAGTACTTC. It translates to CASSAGTGQQYEQYF. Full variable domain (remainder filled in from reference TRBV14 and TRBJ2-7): EAGVTQFPSHSVIEKGQTVTLRCDPISGHDNLYWYRRVMGKEIKFLLHFVKESKQDESGMPNNRFLAERTGGTYSTLKVQPAELEDSGVYFCASSAGTGQQYEQYFGPGTRLTVT.

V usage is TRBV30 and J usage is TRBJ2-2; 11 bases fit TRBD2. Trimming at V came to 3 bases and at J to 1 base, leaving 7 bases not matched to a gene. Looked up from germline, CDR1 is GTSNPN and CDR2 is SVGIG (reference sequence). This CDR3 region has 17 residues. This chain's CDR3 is CAWSSRGLAVNTGELFF. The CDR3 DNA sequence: TGTGCCTGGAGCTCGAGGGGACTAGCGGTGAACACCGGGGAGCTGTTTTTT.

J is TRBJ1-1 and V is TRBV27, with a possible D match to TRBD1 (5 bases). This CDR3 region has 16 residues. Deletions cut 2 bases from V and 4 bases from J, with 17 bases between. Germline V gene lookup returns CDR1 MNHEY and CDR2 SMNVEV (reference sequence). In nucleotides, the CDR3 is TGTGCCAGCAGTTTAGACAGACCCCCCATAGGCACTGAAGCTTTCTTT. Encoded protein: CASSLDRPPIGTEAFF.

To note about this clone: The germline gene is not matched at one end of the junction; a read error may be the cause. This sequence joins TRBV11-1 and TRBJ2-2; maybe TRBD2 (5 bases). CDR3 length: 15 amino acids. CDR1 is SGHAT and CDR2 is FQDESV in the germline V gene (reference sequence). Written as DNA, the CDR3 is TGTGCCAGCAGCCTTACCCCTTTGAACACCGGGGAACTGTTTTTT. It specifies CASSLTPLNTGELFF.

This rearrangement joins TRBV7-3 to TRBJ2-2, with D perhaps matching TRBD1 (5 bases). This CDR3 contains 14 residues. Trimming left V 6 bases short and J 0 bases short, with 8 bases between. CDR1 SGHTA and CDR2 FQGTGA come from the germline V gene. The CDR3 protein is CASRQAANTGELFF. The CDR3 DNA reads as TGTGCCAGCAGACAGGCAGCGAACACCGGGGAGCTGTTTTTT.

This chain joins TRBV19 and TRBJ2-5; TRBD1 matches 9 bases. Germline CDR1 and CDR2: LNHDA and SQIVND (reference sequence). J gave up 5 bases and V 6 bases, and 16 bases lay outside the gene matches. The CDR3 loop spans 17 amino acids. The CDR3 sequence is CASSQRTGQGMGETQYF. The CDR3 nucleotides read TGTGCCAGTAGCCAAAGGACTGGACAGGGGATGGGGGAGACCCAGTACTTC.

CDR3 region: CASSSLASSEQFF. CDR3 nucleotides: TGTGCCAGCAGTTCCCTCGCTAGCAGCGAGCAGTTCTTC. This rearrangement joins TRBV6-2 or TRBV6-3 to TRBJ2-1; D is perhaps TRBD2 (5 bases). V lost 4 bases and J 10 bases, leaving 14 bases between the germline ends. The CDR3 spans 13 residues. Germline CDR1 is MNHEY and CDR2 is SVGEGT.

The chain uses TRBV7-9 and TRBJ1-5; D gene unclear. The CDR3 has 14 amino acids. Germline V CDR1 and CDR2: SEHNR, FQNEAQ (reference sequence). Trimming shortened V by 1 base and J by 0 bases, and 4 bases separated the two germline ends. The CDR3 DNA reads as TGTGCCAGCAGCTTAGTGGATAGCAATCAGCCCCAGCATTTT. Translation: CASSLVDSNQPQHF. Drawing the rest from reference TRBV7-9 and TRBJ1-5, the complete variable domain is DTGVSQNPRHKITKRGQNVTFRCDPISEHNRLYWYRQTLGQGPEFLTYFQNEAQLEKSRLLSDRFSAERPKGSFSTLEIQRTEQGDSAMYLCASSLVDSNQPQHFGDGTRLSIL.

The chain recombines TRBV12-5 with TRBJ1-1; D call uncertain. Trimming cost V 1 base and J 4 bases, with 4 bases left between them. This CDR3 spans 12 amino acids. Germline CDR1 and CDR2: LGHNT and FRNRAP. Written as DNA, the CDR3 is TGTGCTAGTGGTTTGGGGACCACTGAAGCTTTCTTT. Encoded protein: CASGLGTTEAFF. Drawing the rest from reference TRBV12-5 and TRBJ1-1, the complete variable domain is DARVTQTPRHKVTEMGQEVTMRCQPILGHNTVFWYRQTMMQGLELLAYFRNRAPLDDSGMPKDRFSAEMPDATLATLKIQPSEPRDSAVYFCASGLGTTEAFFGQGTRLTVV.

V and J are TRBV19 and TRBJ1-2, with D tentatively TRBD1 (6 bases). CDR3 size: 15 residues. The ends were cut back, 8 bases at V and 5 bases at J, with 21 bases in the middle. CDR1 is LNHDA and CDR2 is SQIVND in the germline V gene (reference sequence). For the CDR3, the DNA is TGTGCCAGTTCATATGGGGGCAGCCCCTCGTATGGCTACACCTTC. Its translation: CASSYGGSPSYGYTF.

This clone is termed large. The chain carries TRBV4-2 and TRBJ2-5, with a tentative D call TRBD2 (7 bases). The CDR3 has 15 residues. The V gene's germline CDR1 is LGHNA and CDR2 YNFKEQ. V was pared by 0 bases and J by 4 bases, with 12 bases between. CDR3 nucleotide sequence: TGTGCCAGCAGCCAAGACATAGGGGGGGCAGAGACCCAGTACTTC. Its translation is CASSQDIGGAETQYF.

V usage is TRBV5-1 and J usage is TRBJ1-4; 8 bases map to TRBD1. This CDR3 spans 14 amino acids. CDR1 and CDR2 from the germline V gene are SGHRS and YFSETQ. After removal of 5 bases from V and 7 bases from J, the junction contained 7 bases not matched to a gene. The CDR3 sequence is CASRPGGVGEKLFF. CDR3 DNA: TGCGCCAGCAGGCCAGGGGGCGTGGGTGAAAAACTGTTTTTT.

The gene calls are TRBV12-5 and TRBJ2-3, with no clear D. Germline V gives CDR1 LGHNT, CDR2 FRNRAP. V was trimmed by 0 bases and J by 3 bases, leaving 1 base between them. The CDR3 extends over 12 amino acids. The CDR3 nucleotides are TGTGCTAGTGGTTTGGTTACAGATACGCAGTATTTT. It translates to CASGLVTDTQYF.

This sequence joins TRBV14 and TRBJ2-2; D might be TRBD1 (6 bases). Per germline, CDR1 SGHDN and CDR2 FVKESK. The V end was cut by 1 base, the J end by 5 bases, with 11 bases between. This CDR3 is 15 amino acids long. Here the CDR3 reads CASSQGRGSTGELFF. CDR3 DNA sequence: TGTGCCAGCAGCCAAGGCAGGGGAAGTACCGGGGAGCTGTTTTTT.

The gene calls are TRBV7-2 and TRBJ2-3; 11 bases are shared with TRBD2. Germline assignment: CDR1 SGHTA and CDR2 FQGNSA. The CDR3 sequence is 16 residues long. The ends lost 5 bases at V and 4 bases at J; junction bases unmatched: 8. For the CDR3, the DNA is TGTGCCAGCAGCCGCCGACTAGCGGGGATTGCAGATACGCAGTATTTT. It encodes CASSRRLAGIADTQYF. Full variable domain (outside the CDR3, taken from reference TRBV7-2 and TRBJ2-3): GAGVSQSPSNKVTEKGKDVELRCDPISGHTALYWYRQSLGQGLEFLIYFQGNSAPDKSGLPSDRFSAERTGGSVSTLTIQRTQQEDSAVYLCASSRRLAGIADTQYFGPGTRLTVL.

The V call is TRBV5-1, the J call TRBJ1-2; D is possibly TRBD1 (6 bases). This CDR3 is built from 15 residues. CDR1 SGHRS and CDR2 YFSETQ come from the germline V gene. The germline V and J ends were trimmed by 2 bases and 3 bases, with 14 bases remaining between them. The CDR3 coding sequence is TGCGCCAGCAGCTTTTCGACAGGACAGCACTATGGCTACACCTTC. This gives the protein CASSFSTGQHYGYTF.

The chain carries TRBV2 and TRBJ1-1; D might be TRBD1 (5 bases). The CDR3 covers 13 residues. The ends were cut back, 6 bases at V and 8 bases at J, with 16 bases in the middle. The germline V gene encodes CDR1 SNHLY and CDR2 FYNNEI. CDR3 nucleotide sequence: TGTGCCAGCAGATCCGGGACCTCTAGGGAAGCTTTCTTT. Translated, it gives CASRSGTSREAFF. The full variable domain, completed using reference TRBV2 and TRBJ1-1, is EPEVTQTPSHQVTQMGQEVILRCVPISNHLYFYWYRQILGQKVEFLVSFYNNEISEKSEIFDDQFSVERPDGSNFTLKIRSTKLEDSAMYFCASRSGTSREAFFGQGTRLTVV.

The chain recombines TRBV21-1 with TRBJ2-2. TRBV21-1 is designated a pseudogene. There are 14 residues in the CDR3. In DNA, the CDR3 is TGTGCCAGCAGCCCCCGATATATGAACGGGGAGCTGTTTTTT. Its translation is CASSPRYMNGELFF.

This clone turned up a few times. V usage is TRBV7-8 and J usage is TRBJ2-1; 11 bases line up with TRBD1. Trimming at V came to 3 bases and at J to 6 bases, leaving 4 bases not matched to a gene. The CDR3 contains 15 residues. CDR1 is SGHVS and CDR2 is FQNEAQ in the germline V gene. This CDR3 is CASSFTGTGGNEQFF. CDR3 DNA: TGTGCCAGCAGCTTCACCGGGACAGGGGGCAATGAGCAGTTCTTC. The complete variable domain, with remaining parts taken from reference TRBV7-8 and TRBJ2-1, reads GAGVSQSPRYKVAKRGQDVALRCDPISGHVSLFWYQQALGQGPEFLTYFQNEAQLDKSGLPSDRFFAERPEGSVSTLKIQRTQQEDSAVYLCASSFTGTGGNEQFFGPGTRLTVL.

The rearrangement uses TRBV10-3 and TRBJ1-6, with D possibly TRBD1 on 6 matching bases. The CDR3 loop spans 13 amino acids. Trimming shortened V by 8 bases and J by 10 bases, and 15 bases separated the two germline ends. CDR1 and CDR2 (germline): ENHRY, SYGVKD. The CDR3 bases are TGTGCCATCCGGGAGGGGGTAGGGTCACCCCTCCACTTT. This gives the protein CAIREGVGSPLHF.

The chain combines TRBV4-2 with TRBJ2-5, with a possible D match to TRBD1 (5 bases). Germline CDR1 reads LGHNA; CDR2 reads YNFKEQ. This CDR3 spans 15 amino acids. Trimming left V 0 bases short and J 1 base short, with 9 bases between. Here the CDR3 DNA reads TGTGCCAGCAGCCAAGAAAGGGGCCCCCAAGAGACCCAGTACTTC. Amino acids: CASSQERGPQETQYF.

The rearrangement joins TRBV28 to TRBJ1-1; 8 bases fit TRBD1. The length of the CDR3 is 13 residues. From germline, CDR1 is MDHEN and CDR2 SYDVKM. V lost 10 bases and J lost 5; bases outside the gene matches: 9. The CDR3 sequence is CAIQGQGGTEAFF. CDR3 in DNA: TGTGCCATCCAAGGACAGGGAGGGACTGAAGCTTTCTTT.

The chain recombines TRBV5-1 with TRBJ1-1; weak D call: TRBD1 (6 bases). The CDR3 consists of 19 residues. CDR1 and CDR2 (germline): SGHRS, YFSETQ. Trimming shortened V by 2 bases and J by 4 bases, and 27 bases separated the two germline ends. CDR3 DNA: TGCGCCAGCAGCTTTTCTCTCTTAGGAACTGGACAGCTTGGCACTGAAGCTTTCTTT. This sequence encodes CASSFSLLGTGQLGTEAFF.

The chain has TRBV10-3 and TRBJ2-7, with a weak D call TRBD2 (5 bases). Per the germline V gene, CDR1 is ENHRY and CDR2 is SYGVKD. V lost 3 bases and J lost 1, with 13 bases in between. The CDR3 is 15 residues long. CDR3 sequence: CAISDEGVLSYEQYF. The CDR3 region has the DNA TGTGCCATCAGTGACGAGGGAGTACTATCCTACGAGCAGTACTTC.

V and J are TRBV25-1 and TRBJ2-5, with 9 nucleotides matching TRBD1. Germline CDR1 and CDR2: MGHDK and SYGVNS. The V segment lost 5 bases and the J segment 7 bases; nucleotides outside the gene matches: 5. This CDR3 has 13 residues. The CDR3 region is CASSTGGLGTQYF. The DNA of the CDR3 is TGTGCCAGCAGTACAGGGGGCTTGGGGACCCAGTACTTC.

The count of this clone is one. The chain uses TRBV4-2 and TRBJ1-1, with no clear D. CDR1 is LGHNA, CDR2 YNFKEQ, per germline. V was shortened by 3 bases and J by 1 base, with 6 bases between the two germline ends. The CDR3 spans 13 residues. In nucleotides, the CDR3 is TGTGCCAGCAGCCATCCGGGGAACACTGAAGCTTTCTTT. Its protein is CASSHPGNTEAFF.

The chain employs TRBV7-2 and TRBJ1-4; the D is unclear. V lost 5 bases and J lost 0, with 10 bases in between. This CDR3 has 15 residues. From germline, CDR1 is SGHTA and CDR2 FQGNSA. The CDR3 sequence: CASSRSPTTNEKLFF. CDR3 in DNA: TGTGCCAGCAGCCGTTCACCTACAACTAATGAAAAACTGTTTTTT.

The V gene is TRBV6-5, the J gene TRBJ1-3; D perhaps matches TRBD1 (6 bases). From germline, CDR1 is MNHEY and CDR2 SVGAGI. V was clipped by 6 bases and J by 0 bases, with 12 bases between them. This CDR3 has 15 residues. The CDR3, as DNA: TGTGCCAGCAGCTTACAGGGTATCTCTGGAAACACCATATATTTT. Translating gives CASSLQGISGNTIYF.